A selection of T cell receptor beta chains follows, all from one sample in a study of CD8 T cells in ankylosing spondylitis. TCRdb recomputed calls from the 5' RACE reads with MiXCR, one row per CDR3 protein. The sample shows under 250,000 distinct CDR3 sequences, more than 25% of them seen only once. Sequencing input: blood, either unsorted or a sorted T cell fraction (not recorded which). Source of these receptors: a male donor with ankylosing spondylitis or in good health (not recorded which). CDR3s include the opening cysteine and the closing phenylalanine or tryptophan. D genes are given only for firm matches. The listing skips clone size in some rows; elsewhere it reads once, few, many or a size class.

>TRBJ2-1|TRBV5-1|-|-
TGCGCCAGCAGCTTGGGGCCCAAATACAATGAGCAGTTCTTC
CASSLGPKYNEQFF
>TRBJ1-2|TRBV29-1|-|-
TGCAGCGTTGTGGCCTTAGACAAAAACTATGGCTACACCTTC
CSVVALDKNYGYTF
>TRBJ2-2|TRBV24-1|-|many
TGTGCCACCAGTACCCCCCTGGGAGGCGGGGAGCTGTTTTTT
CATSTPLGGGELFF
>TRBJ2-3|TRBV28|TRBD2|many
TGTGCCAGCAGTTTAGAGCCCCTCTTGTTGCGGGAGGGGGGCCCCACAGATACGCAGTATTTT
CASSLEPLLLREGGPTDTQYF
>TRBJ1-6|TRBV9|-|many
TGTGCCAGCAGCGCCGACACAGGGAGGAATTCACCCCTCCACTTT
CASSADTGRNSPLHF
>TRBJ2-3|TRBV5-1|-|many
TGCGCCAGCAGCAGCACAGGGCTAGATACGCAGTATTTT
CASSSTGLDTQYF
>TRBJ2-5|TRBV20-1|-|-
TGCAGTGCTAGCCTACCGTGGGGGCGAGGGGAGACCCAGTACTTC
CSASLPWGRGETQYF
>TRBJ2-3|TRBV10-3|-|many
TGTGCCATCAGTGAGTCGACTGGGGGGGCGGCAGATACGCAGTATTTT
CAISESTGGAADTQYF
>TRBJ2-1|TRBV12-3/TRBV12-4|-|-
TGTGCCAGCAGTTTAGCCCGCACCCCTCCTGAGCAGTTCTTC
CASSLARTPPEQFF
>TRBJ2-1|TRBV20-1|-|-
TGCAGTGCTAGAGGGGTGGCGGGCCTCTACAATGAGCAGTTCTTC
CSARGVAGLYNEQFF
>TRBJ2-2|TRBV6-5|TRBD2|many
TGTGCCAGCAGTTACACGGCTAGCGGGATACGGGAGCTGTTTTTT
CASSYTASGIRELFF
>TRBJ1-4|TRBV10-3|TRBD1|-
TGTGCCATCAGAACAGGGGGAGTAGAAAAACTGTTTTTT
CAIRTGGVEKLFF
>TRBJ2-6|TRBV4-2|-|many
TGTGCCAGCAGCCTCACGGTCCTATCCTCTGGGGCCAACGTCCTGACTTTC
CASSLTVLSSGANVLTF
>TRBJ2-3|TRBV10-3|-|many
TGTGCCATCAGGGAGATGGATACGCAGTATTTT
CAIREMDTQYF
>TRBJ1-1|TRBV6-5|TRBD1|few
TGTGCCAGCAGTTCGCGACAGGGGTCAGCTTTCTTT
CASSSRQGSAFF
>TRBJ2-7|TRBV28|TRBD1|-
TGTGCCAGCAGGAGACCTGGGACAGGGTTTTACGAGCAGTACTTC
CASRRPGTGFYEQYF
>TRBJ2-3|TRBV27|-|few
TGTGCCAGCGGGGGGCGGGTCCCAGATACGCAGTATTTT
CASGGRVPDTQYF
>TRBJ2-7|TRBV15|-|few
TGTGCCACCAGCAGGGACACTTACGAGCAGTACTTC
CATSRDTYEQYF
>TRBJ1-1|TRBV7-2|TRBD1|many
TGTGCCAGCAGCCCGGGACAGGCGAACACTGAAGCTTTCTTT
CASSPGQANTEAFF
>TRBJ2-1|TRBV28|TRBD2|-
TGTGCCAGCAGCTTTACGATTCGCGGGAGGGCCGCCCGGCCTTCCAATGAGCAGTTCTTC
CASSFTIRGRAARPSNEQFF
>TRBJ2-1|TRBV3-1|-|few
TGTGCCAGCAGCCAAGATTACAGGGACAATGAGCAGTTCTTC
CASSQDYRDNEQFF
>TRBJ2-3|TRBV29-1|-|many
TGCAGCGTTGCTAAGGGGGGGGCAGATACGCAGTATTTT
CSVAKGGADTQYF
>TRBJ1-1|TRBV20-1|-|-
TGCAGTGCTAGGTCGGGGGGGTGGAACACTGAAGCTTTCTTT
CSARSGGWNTEAFF
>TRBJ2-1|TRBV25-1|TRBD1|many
TGTGCCAGCAGTGAGCCGGGACAGGGATGGAATGAGCAGTTCTTC
CASSEPGQGWNEQFF
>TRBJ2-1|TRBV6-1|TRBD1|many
TGTGCCAGCAGGCCCGGGACAGCCGACAATGAGCAGTTCTTC
CASRPGTADNEQFF
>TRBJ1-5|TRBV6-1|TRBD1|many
TGTGCCAGCAGGCGGGACAGGGGGCTCAATCAGCCCCAGCATTTT
CASRRDRGLNQPQHF
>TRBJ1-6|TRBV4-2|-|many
TGTGCCAGCAGCCAAGAAGTACAGTCACCCCTCCACTTT
CASSQEVQSPLHF
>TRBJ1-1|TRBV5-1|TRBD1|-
TGCGCCAGCAACCCTGTGGGGAGGACAGGGGACACTGAAGCTTTCTTT
CASNPVGRTGDTEAFF
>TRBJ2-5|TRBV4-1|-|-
TGCGCCAGCAGCCCAGGAACAGGGAAAGAGACCCAGTACTTC
CASSPGTGKETQYF
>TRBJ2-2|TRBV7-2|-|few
TGTGCCAGCAGTAGTTGGGCCGCAACCGGGGAGCTGTTTTTT
CASSSWAATGELFF
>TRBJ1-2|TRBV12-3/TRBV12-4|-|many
TGTGCCAGCAGTTCTCGCCAAAACTATGGCTACACCTTC
CASSSRQNYGYTF
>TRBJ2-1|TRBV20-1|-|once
TGCAGCGGCTTTAGCCTTTACAATGAGCAGTTCTTC
CSGFSLYNEQFF
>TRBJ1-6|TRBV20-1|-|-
TGCAGTGCTAGTATTTCCCCAGGCCAAAACAATTCACCCCTCCACTTT
CSASISPGQNNSPLHF
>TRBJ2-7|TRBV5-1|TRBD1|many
TGCGCCAGCAGCCACGGGACAGGGTATTACGAGCAGTACTTC
CASSHGTGYYEQYF
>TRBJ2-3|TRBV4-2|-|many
TGTGCCAGCAGCCAAGATATCACTGCCCAGAATACGCAGTATTTT
CASSQDITAQNTQYF
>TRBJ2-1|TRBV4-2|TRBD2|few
TGTGCCAGCAGCCAATCCGGGACTAGCGGGAACAATGAGCAGTTCTTC
CASSQSGTSGNNEQFF
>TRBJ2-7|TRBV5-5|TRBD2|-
TGTGCCAGCAGCCCTACTAGCGGGAGTCGTTCCTACGAGCAGTACTTC
CASSPTSGSRSYEQYF
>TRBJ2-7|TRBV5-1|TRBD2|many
TGCGCCAGCAGCTTGATAGCGGGAGGGGTCTACGAGCAGTACTTC
CASSLIAGGVYEQYF
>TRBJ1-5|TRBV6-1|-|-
TGTGCCAGTCGCCTAGACTGGAATAGCAATCAGCCCCAGCATTTT
CASRLDWNSNQPQHF
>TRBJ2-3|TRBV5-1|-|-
TGCGCCAGCTCACGAGACTCACAAGATACGCAGTATTTT
CASSRDSQDTQYF
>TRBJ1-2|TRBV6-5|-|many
TGTGCCAGCAGTTCAGCGGGGGCAGCCGCTAACTATGGCTACACCTTC
CASSSAGAAANYGYTF
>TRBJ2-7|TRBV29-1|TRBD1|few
TGCAGCGCCAGGGACAGGGTGTCCTACGAGCAGTACTTC
CSARDRVSYEQYF
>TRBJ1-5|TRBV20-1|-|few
TGCAGTGCTAGAGCAAAGGGCGATCAGCCCCAGCATTTT
CSARAKGDQPQHF
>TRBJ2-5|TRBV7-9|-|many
TGTGCCAGCAGCTCCTTCCGTGATCAAGAGACCCAGTACTTC
CASSSFRDQETQYF
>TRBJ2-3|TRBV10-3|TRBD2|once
TGTGCCATCAGGTGGACTAGCGGAGGGATGGGCCCAGATACGCAGTATTTT
CAIRWTSGGMGPDTQYF
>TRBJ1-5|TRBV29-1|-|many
TGCAGCGTTGGGTCGGGCCCCAATCAGCCCCAGCATTTT
CSVGSGPNQPQHF
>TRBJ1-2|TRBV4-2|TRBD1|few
TGTGCCAGCAGCCAAGATTATCAGGGGGCGGATGGCTACACCTTC
CASSQDYQGADGYTF
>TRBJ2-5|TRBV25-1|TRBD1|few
TGTGCCAGCAGTGAATATTTTGGGACAGGGAAAGAGACCCAGTACTTC
CASSEYFGTGKETQYF
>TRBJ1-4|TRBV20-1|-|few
TGCAGTGCTAGGGTACAGGGATTTGAAAAACTGTTTTTT
CSARVQGFEKLFF
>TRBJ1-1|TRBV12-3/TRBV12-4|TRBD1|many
TGTGCCAGCAATCTACAGGGGACTGCTGCTTTCTTT
CASNLQGTAAFF
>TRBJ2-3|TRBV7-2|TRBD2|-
TGTGCCAGCAGCTCCTCTAGCGGGAGGGCTACAGATACGCAGTATTTT
CASSSSSGRATDTQYF
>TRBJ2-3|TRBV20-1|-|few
TGCTGTGCTAGAGTCAGAACGTCCACTAGCACAGATACGCAGTATTTT
CCARVRTSTSTDTQYF
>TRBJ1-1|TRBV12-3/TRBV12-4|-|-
TGTGCCAGCAGACGAAACCGGGACTCCAGGCAAGGAGACACTGAAGCTTTCTTT
CASRRNRDSRQGDTEAFF
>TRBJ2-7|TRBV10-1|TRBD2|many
TGCGCCAGCAGTGAGAGCGGGAGCAACGAGCAGTACTTC
CASSESGSNEQYF
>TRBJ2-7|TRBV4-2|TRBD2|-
TGTGCCAGCAGCGGAGGCCCTAGCGGGAGCACGTACGAGCAGTACTTC
CASSGGPSGSTYEQYF
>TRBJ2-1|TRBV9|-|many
TGTGCCAGCAGCGTAAAGGAGTCTAGACACAATGAGCAGTTCTTC
CASSVKESRHNEQFF
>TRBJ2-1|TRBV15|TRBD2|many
TGTGCCACCAGCAGAGATTTCGCGGGAGGATTCAATGAGCAGTTCTTC
CATSRDFAGGFNEQFF
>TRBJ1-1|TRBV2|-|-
TGTGCCAGCAACCCTTGGGGGGGACGGACTGAAGCTTTCTTT
CASNPWGGRTEAFF
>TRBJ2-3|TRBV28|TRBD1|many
TGTGCCAGCAGTTTATGGACAGGGAAAACAGATACGCAGTATTTT
CASSLWTGKTDTQYF
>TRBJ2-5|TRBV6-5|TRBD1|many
TGTGCCAGCAGTTACGGGACAGGGGTTTTAGAGACCCAGTACTTC
CASSYGTGVLETQYF